The source of this T cell receptor (beta chain) is a study of cytomegalovirus exposure and HLA in healthy donors. Study-wide findings and caveats: A later analysis linked some 17,000 TCR beta sequences to HLA alleles at 0.05 false discovery rate.

The count of this clone is one. The antigen remains undetermined. The study ran its PCR with 60 Vbeta and 13 Jbeta primers. The data were produced by immunoSEQ multiplex PCR, yet TCRdb's version contains in-frame clones alone and is incomplete. The sample consists of roughly 100,000 clones, approximately 73% of them appearing once. This CDR3 is 16 amino acids long. Trimming removed 0 bases at V and 0 bases at J, with 12 bases between. The germline V gene has CDR1 SGHDT and CDR2 YYEEEE. This TCR derives from a woman between 18 and 29 years old in good health and CMV-seropositive. The chain recombines TRBV5-6 with TRBJ1-2; D is perhaps TRBD1 (5 bases). The sample comprised PBMCs. Written as DNA, the CDR3 is TGTGCCAGCAGCTTGGATGGAGGGGCTACTAACTATGGCTACACCTTC. Translated: CASSLDGGATNYGYTF.